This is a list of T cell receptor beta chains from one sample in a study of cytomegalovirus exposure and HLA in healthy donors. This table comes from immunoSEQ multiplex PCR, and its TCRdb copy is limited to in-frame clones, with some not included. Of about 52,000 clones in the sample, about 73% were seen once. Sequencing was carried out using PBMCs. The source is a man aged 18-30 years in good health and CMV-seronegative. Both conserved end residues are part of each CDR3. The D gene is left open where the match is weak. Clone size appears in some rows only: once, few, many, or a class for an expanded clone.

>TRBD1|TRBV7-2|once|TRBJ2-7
TGTGCCAGCAGCTGGACAGGGGGTCTGTCCTACGAGCAGTACTTC
CASSWTGGLSYEQYF
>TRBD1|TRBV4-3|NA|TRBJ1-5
TGCGCCAGCAGCCAAGATACTACAGGGGGAAATCAGCCCCAGCATTTT
CASSQDTTGGNQPQHF
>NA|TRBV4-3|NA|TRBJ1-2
TGCGCCAGCAGCGTGGACAGTGGGCTAAATGGCTACACCTTC
CASSVDSGLNGYTF
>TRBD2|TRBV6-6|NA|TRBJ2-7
TGTGCCAGCAGTTCCGGACTAGCCGAGCAGTACTTC
CASSSGLAEQYF
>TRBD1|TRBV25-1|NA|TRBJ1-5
TGTGCCAGCAGTGCCACAGGGGGCATAAAGCCCCAGCATTTT
CASSATGGIKPQHF
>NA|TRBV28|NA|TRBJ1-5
TGTGCCAGCAGTTTCCCAGGGGAATCTCAGCCCCAGCATTTT
CASSFPGESQPQHF
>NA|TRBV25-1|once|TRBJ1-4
TGTGCCAGCTCAGAGCAGGTTGGAGGTGAAAAACTGTTTTTT
CASSEQVGGEKLFF
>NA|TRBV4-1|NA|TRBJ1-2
TGCGCCAGCAGCCAAGGGGTTCCTCTCGGGGTTTTCTATGGCTACACCTTC
CASSQGVPLGVFYGYTF
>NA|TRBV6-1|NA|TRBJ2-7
TGTGCCAGCAGTCTTACGGAGAACTACGAGCAGTACTTC
CASSLTENYEQYF
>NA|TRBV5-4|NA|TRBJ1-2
TGTGCCAGCAGCTTGGGACAGACCTATGGCTACACCTTC
CASSLGQTYGYTF
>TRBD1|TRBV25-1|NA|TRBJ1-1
TGTGCCAGCAGCGCCTACCGGGACAGGGAGGGGACAGGGACTGAAGCTTTCTTT
CASSAYRDREGTGTEAFF